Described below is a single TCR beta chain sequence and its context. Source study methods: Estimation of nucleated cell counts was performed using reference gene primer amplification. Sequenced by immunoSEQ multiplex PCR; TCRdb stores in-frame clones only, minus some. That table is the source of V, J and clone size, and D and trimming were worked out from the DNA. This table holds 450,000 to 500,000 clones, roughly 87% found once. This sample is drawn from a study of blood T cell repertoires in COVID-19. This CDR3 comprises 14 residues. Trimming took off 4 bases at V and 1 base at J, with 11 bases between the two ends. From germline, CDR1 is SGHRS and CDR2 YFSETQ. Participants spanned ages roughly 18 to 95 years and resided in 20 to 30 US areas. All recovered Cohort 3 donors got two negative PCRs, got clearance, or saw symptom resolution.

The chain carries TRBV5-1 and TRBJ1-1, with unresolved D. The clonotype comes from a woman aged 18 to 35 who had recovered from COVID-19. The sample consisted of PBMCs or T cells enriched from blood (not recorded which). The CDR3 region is CASSPRGGNTEAFF. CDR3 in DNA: TGCGCCAGCAGCCCACGGGGAGGGAACACTGAAGCTTTCTTT.